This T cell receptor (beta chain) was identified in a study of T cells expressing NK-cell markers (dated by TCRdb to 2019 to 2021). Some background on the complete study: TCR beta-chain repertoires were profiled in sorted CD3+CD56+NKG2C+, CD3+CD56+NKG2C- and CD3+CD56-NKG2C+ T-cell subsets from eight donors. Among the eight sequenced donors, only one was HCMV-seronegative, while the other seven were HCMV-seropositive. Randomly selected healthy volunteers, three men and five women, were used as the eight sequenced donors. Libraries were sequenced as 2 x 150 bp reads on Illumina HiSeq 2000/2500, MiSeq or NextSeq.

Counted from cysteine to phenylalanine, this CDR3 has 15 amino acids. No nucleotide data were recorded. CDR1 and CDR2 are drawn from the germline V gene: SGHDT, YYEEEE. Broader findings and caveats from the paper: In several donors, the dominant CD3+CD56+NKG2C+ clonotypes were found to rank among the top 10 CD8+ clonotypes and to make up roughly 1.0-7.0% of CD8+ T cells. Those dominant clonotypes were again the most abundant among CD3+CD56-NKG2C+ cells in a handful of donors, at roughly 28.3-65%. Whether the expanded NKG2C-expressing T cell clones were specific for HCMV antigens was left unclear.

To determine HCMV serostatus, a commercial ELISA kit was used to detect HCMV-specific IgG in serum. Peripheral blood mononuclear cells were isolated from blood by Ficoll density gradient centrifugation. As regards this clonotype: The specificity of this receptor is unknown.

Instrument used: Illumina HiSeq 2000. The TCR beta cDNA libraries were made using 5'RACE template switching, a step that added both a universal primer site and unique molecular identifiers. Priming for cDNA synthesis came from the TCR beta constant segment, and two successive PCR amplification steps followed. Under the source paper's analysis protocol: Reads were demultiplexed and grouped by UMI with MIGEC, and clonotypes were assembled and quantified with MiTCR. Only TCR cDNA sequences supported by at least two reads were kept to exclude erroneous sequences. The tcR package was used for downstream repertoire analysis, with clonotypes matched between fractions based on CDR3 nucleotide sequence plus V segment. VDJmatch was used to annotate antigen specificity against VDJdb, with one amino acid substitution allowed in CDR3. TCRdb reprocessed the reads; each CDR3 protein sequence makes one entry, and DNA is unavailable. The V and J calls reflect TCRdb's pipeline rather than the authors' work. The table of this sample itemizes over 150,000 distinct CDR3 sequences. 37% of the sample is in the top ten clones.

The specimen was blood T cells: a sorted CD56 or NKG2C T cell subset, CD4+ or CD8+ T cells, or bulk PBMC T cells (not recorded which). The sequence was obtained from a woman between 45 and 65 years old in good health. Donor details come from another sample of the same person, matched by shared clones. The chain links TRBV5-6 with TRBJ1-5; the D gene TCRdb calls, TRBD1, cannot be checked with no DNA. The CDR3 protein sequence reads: CASSLAGGMGQPQHF.